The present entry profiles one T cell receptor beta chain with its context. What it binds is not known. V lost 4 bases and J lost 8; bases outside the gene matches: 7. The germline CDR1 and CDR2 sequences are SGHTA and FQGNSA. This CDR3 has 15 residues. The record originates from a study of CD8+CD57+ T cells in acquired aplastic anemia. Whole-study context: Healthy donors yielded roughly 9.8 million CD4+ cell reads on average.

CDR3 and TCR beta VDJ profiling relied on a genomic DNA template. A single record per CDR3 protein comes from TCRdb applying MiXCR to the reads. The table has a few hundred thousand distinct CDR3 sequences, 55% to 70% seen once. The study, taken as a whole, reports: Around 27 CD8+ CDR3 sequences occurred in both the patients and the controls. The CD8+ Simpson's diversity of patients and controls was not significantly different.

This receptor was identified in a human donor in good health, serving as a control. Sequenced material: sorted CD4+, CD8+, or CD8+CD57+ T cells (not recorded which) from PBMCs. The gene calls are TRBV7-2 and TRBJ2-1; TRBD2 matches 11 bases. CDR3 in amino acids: CASSWLAGGVDEQFF. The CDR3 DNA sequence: TGTGCCAGCAGCTGGTTAGCGGGGGGGGTCGATGAGCAGTTCTTC. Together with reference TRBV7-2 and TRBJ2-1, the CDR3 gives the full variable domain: GAGVSQSPSNKVTEKGKDVELRCDPISGHTALYWYRQSLGQGLEFLIYFQGNSAPDKSGLPSDRFSAERTGGSVSTLTIQRTQQEDSAVYLCASSWLAGGVDEQFFGPGTRLTVL.